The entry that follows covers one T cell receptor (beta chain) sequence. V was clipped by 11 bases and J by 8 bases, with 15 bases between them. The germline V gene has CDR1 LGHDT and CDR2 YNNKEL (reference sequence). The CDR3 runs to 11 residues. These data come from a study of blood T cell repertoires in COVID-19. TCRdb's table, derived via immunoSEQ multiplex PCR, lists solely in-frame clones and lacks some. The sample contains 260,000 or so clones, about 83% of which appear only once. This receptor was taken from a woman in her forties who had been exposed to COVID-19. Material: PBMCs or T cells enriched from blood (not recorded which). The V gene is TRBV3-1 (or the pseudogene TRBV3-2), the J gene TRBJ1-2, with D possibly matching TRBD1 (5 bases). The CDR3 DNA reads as TGTGCCCGGGGGTGCTCCCGAGGCTACACCTTC. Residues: CARGCSRGYTF.